The clone carrying this T cell receptor (beta chain) was seen many times. The entry originates in a study of spatial heterogeneity in lung cancer. Time point indicated: blood at routine non-recurrence follow-up after resection. Unsorted samples of tumor, nontumor lung or frozen PBMC had their whole RNA sequenced. Germline V gene lookup returns CDR1 MRHNA and CDR2 SNTAGT. V lost 3 bases and J lost 2, with 12 bases in between. The CDR3 extends over 15 amino acids. Using its own MiXCR run on the 5' RACE reads, TCRdb lists one record per CDR3 protein. Of 18,000 or so distinct CDR3 sequences listed, about 9% were seen once; the top ten hold around 20%.

The receptor was derived from a male donor with early-stage non-small cell lung cancer. Sequenced here: PBMCs, sampled at follow-up. V and J are TRBV6-4 and TRBJ2-3; either TRBD1 or TRBD2 may fit D (6 bases each). CDR3 nucleotide sequence: TGTGCCAGCAGTGAGAGGGGGGAGGCCACAGATACGCAGTATTTT. Encoded protein: CASSERGEATDTQYF.